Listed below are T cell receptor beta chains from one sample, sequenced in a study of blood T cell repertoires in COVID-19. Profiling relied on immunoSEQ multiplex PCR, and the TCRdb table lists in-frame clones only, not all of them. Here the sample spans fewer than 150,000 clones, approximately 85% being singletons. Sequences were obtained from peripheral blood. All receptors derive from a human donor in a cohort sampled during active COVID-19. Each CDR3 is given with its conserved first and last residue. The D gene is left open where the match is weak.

cdr3_aa: CASSPRYYNQPQHF
d_call: NA
v_call: TRBV28

cdr3_aa: CASSSGLAGGQSTDTQYF
d_call: TRBD2
v_call: TRBV5-1

cdr3_aa: CASSANTGPEQYF
d_call: NA
v_call: TRBV7-9

cdr3_aa: CASSLEGGTEAFF
d_call: NA
v_call: TRBV5-1

cdr3_aa: CASSARDYQETQYF
d_call: NA
v_call: TRBV9

cdr3_aa: CATSDPGTGSNQPQHF
d_call: TRBD1
v_call: TRBV24-1

cdr3_aa: CASSYSGTAYGYTF
d_call: TRBD1
v_call: TRBV6-2/TRBV6-3

cdr3_aa: CASSGAGAENTEAFF
d_call: NA
v_call: TRBV19

cdr3_aa: CASSFRTRGTAYNEQFF
d_call: NA
v_call: TRBV2

cdr3_aa: CASSQEASGRYNEQFF
d_call: TRBD2
v_call: TRBV4-3

cdr3_aa: CASSSTPGLALHTGELFF
d_call: TRBD2
v_call: TRBV7-9

cdr3_aa: CASSVADSLPSGNTIYF
d_call: NA
v_call: TRBV9

cdr3_aa: CASSISFGRAGNEQFF
d_call: TRBD2
v_call: TRBV19

cdr3_aa: CATFIRRLADTGELFF
d_call: NA
v_call: TRBV21-1

cdr3_aa: CASSSGTGYYEQYF
d_call: TRBD1
v_call: TRBV11-2

cdr3_aa: CASSYSRVGGSYNEQFF
d_call: NA
v_call: TRBV6-2/TRBV6-3

cdr3_aa: CASSLQGGYNEQFF
d_call: NA
v_call: TRBV11-3

cdr3_aa: CASSVRGDTEAFF
d_call: NA
v_call: TRBV7-3

cdr3_aa: CASSYLERRRTDTQYF
d_call: NA
v_call: TRBV6-2/TRBV6-3

cdr3_aa: CASSLADGNYGYTF
d_call: NA
v_call: TRBV7-2

cdr3_aa: CASSLFQGQVEAFF
d_call: NA
v_call: TRBV28

cdr3_aa: CASSSPGNYGYTF
d_call: NA
v_call: TRBV12-3/TRBV12-4

cdr3_aa: CSVEKGVDTQYF
d_call: NA
v_call: TRBV29-1

cdr3_aa: CASSALTQYF
d_call: NA
v_call: TRBV2

cdr3_aa: CASSPQRGTDSYF
d_call: TRBD1
v_call: TRBV18

cdr3_aa: CASSQDEKETQYF
d_call: NA
v_call: TRBV4-1

cdr3_aa: CASSPGGLTSGNTIYF
d_call: NA
v_call: TRBV3-1/TRBV3-2

cdr3_aa: CASSQSGNYNEQFF
d_call: TRBD2
v_call: TRBV7-9

cdr3_aa: CASSLGQENGELFF
d_call: TRBD1
v_call: TRBV4-3

cdr3_aa: CASSPRGGGTEAFF
d_call: TRBD1
v_call: TRBV18

cdr3_aa: CASSYTGHDRPQHF
d_call: NA
v_call: TRBV6-6

cdr3_aa: CASSLGYGLAGGEQFF
d_call: TRBD2
v_call: TRBV5-1

cdr3_aa: CASSSRQSVGNTIYF
d_call: NA
v_call: TRBV13

cdr3_aa: CASSVSTLVTDTQYF
d_call: NA
v_call: TRBV9

cdr3_aa: CATSDSGLAGAWGTGELFF
d_call: TRBD2
v_call: TRBV24-1

cdr3_aa: CASSVDSRTSGWIETQYF
d_call: TRBD2
v_call: TRBV9

cdr3_aa: CASSQVQGMGEAFF
d_call: NA
v_call: TRBV14

cdr3_aa: CASSGQQVVGEQYF
d_call: NA
v_call: TRBV25-1

cdr3_aa: CASSLTPSGRTRTTDTQYF
d_call: TRBD2
v_call: TRBV5-1

cdr3_aa: CASSGRIADTQYF
d_call: NA
v_call: TRBV7-2

cdr3_aa: CAWSPLGQGGPDTQYF
d_call: NA
v_call: TRBV30

cdr3_aa: CASVIKPGLPTGTEAFF
d_call: NA
v_call: TRBV5-1

cdr3_aa: CASSWGGMNTEAFF
d_call: NA
v_call: TRBV5-1

cdr3_aa: CASSLGPLGTSGRSTDTQYF
d_call: TRBD2
v_call: TRBV7-3

cdr3_aa: CASGRVAKNIQYF
d_call: NA
v_call: TRBV6-6

cdr3_aa: CASSNRGEQFF
d_call: NA
v_call: TRBV5-6

cdr3_aa: CASSLVGRGYTGELFF
d_call: TRBD1
v_call: TRBV6-5

cdr3_aa: CASSSRQTNYGYTF
d_call: NA
v_call: TRBV7-2

cdr3_aa: CASSVDRGSGTEAFF
d_call: NA
v_call: TRBV9

cdr3_aa: CASSLGQGWYEQYF
d_call: TRBD1
v_call: TRBV14

cdr3_aa: CASNLKSGTSGTDTQYF
d_call: TRBD2
v_call: TRBV27